The next 30 T cell receptor beta chains were all read from a single sample in a study of blood T cell repertoires in COVID-19. Assay: immunoSEQ multiplex PCR; the TCRdb copy retains only in-frame clones and omits some. There are approximately 390,000 clones in the sample; more than 75% occur only once, and roughly 2.1% lies in the top ten. The source material was peripheral blood. These TCRs come from a woman aged 55-75 years with COVID-19, enrolled during active disease.

This sequence joins TRBV30 and TRBJ1-1, with TRBD1 matching 8 bases. The CDR3 has 15 residues. The J segment lost 2 bases and the V segment lost 5 bases, leaving 10 bases of the junction unmatched. Germline V gene data show CDR1 as GTSNPN and CDR2 as SVGIG (reference sequence). CDR3 sequence (DNA): TGTGCCTGGGTCCGTTCCGGGACAGGAAACACTGAAGCTTTCTTT. Translated, it gives CAWVRSGTGNTEAFF.

A few counts support this clone. The V call is TRBV7-3, the J call TRBJ1-4; D may be TRBD1 (6 bases). From germline, CDR1 is SGHTA and CDR2 FQGTGA. The CDR3 length is 16 residues. V dropped 1 base and J dropped 0 bases, with 9 bases sitting between them. In DNA form, the CDR3 reads TGTGCCAGCAGCTTAAACAGGGTGTCAACTAATGAAAAACTGTTTTTT. Encoded protein: CASSLNRVSTNEKLFF.

V gene TRBV6-1 combines with J gene TRBJ2-4, with unresolved D. This CDR3 is 11 amino acids long. The V and J ends lost 2 bases and 12 bases respectively, with 8 bases between them. The germline V gene encodes CDR1 MNHNS and CDR2 SASEGT. The CDR3 loop is CASSERDNQYF. The CDR3 nucleotides read TGTGCCAGCAGTGAAAGAGACAATCAGTACTTC.

The chain has TRBV5-1 and TRBJ2-1, with 12 positions matching TRBD2. The CDR3 runs 17 residues. Per germline, CDR1 SGHRS and CDR2 YFSETQ. Germline trimming cut 0 bases from V and 7 bases from J; bases unmatched to any gene: 8. CDR3 coding DNA: TGCGCCAGCAGCTTGGGCGGGCTAGCGGGGGGGCCGAATGAGCAGTTCTTC. Its translation: CASSLGGLAGGPNEQFF.

The rearrangement uses TRBV18 and TRBJ1-5; unclear D gene. This CDR3 region has 16 residues. Germline assignment: CDR1 KGHSH and CDR2 LQKENI. V gave up 6 bases and J gave up 1 base, with 16 bases separating them. CDR3 coding DNA: TGTGCCAGCTCCCCCTTTTCGGCGGGAAGCAATCAGCCCCAGCATTTT. This codes for CASSPFSAGSNQPQHF.

V is TRBV7-9 and J is TRBJ1-2, with 9 bases that match TRBD1. The CDR3 length is 15 residues. Germline V CDR1 and CDR2: SEHNR, FQNEAQ (reference sequence). Trimming at V came to 5 bases and at J to 4 bases, leaving 8 bases not matched to a gene. The CDR3: CASSPPGQGIYGYTF. Written as DNA, the CDR3 is TGTGCCAGCAGCCCACCCGGACAGGGGATCTATGGCTACACCTTC.

This clone was seen once. V gene TRBV5-1 combines with J gene TRBJ1-1; possible D gene TRBD1, 6 bases. Per germline, CDR1 SGHRS and CDR2 YFSETQ. This CDR3 is built from 15 residues. V lost 1 base and J 3 bases, leaving 13 bases between the germline ends. The CDR3 reads CASSLRQGRDTEAFF. In DNA, the CDR3 is TGCGCCAGCAGCTTGAGGCAGGGGCGGGACACTGAAGCTTTCTTT. The variable domain in full, with the rest retrieved from reference TRBV5-1 and TRBJ1-1, is KAGVTQTPRYLIKTRGQQVTLSCSPISGHRSVSWYQQTPGQGLQFLFEYFSETQRNKGNFPGRFSGRQFSNSRSEMNVSTLELGDSALYLCASSLRQGRDTEAFFGQGTRLTVV.

A few counts support this clone. The genes are TRBV7-3 and TRBJ1-6; possibly TRBD1 for D (5 bases). This CDR3 has 14 amino acids. Germline-derived CDR1 and CDR2 are SGHTA and FQGTGA. V lost 3 bases and J lost 6, with 9 bases in between. This CDR3 reads CASSLRDGNSPLHF. CDR3 sequence (DNA): TGTGCCAGCAGCTTGCGGGACGGTAATTCACCCCTCCACTTT.

This chain joins TRBV11-2 and TRBJ2-5, with D unresolved. CDR1 and CDR2 from the germline V gene are SGHAT and FQNNGV. This CDR3 contains 17 residues. Trimming shortened V by 0 bases and J by 5 bases, and 19 bases separated the two germline ends. CDR3 nucleotide sequence: TGTGCCAGCAGCTTAGAGACTGCGAGGATTATATTTGAGACCCAGTACTTC. This sequence encodes CASSLETARIIFETQYF.

The CDR3 reads CASRSHGGGGFF. CDR3 bases: TGTGCCAGCAGGAGTCACGGGGGGGGCGGTTTCTTT. The chain is built from TRBV6-5 and TRBJ1-1; TRBD1 might be the D (6 bases). This CDR3 is 12 amino acids long. Deletions cut 6 bases from V and 13 bases from J, with 18 bases between. CDR1 is MNHEY, CDR2 SVGAGI, per germline.

The chain is built from TRBV7-3 and TRBJ2-4; no reliable D call. Germline-derived CDR1 and CDR2 are SGHTA and FQGTGA. Trimming took off 1 base at V and 7 bases at J, with 14 bases between the two ends. The CDR3 consists of 15 residues. CDR3 in amino acids: CASSLSRVQNNIQYF. CDR3 DNA sequence: TGTGCCAGCAGCTTAAGCCGGGTTCAGAATAACATTCAGTACTTC.

The J gene is TRBJ1-1, the V gene TRBV30; possibly TRBD1 for D (5 bases). Germline CDR1 is GTSNPN and CDR2 is SVGIG (reference sequence). V lost 4 bases, J lost 4 bases, and 16 bases lay in between. CDR3 length: 14 amino acids. CDR3 in DNA: TGTGCCTGGATCCAAGACGGGGGAAGCACTGAAGCTTTCTTT. Protein sequence: CAWIQDGGSTEAFF.

The V call is TRBV5-1, the J call TRBJ1-2; D is uncertain. This CDR3 comprises 14 residues. Germline V CDR1 and CDR2: SGHRS, YFSETQ. V was trimmed by 4 bases and J by 4 bases, leaving 14 bases between them. The CDR3, as DNA: TGCGCCAGCAGCGTTTCGGACTTGACCTATGGCTACACCTTC. Its protein is CASSVSDLTYGYTF.

The CDR3 here is CASSFLGGWRTEAFF. CDR3 DNA: TGTGCCAGCAGTTTCCTAGGGGGCTGGAGGACTGAAGCTTTCTTT. This chain joins TRBV6-5 and TRBJ1-1, with TRBD1 identical over 7 bases. This CDR3 has 15 amino acids. Germline V gene sequence: CDR1 MNHEY, CDR2 SVGAGI. V was pared by 4 bases and J by 5 bases, with 10 bases of the junction left unmatched.

The rearrangement joins TRBV29-1 to TRBJ2-5; D remains ambiguous. The CDR3 has 11 residues. Germline CDR1 is SQVTM and CDR2 is ANQGSEA. The CDR3 region is CSDRVEETQYF. Written as DNA, the CDR3 is TGCAGTGATCGGGTCGAAGAGACCCAGTACTTC.

This clone was seen a few times. V usage is TRBV6-5 and J usage is TRBJ2-5; 7 nucleotides match TRBD1. V shed 6 bases, J shed 5 bases, and the junction held 6 bases outside the gene matches. The CDR3 is 13 amino acids. Germline V gene lookup returns CDR1 MNHEY and CDR2 SVGAGI. The CDR3 bases are TGTGCCAGCAGCAAAAGGGGGCACGAGACCCAGTACTTC. This encodes CASSKRGHETQYF.

The genes are TRBV5-1 and TRBJ2-3, with TRBD2 as a possible D gene (6 bases). This CDR3 spans 16 amino acids. Trimming stripped 2 bases from V and 7 bases from J, with 20 bases between. Germline-derived CDR1 and CDR2 are SGHRS and YFSETQ. CDR3: CASSFFSGETMNTQYF. CDR3 in DNA: TGCGCCAGCAGCTTTTTTTCGGGAGAAACCATGAATACGCAGTATTTT.

The chain is built from TRBV18 and TRBJ2-5; TRBD1 matches at 8 bases. V lost 4 bases and J lost 4; bases outside the gene matches: 5. The CDR3 runs to 14 residues. Germline V gives CDR1 KGHSH, CDR2 LQKENI. The CDR3 nucleotides read TGTGCCAGCTCACAACAGGGGGTACGAGAGACCCAGTACTTC. Translated: CASSQQGVRETQYF.

V gene TRBV2 combines with J gene TRBJ1-2, with a tentative D call TRBD1 (6 bases). Trimming pared 6 bases from V and 8 bases from J, leaving 19 bases between. The CDR3 runs to 14 residues. From germline, CDR1 is SNHLY and CDR2 FYNNEI. CDR3 DNA sequence: TGTGCCAGCAGCCGCGTACAGGGTAGAGAAGGCTACACCTTC. This codes for CASSRVQGREGYTF.

The chain combines TRBV19 with TRBJ1-2; TRBD1 is a possible D gene (5 bases). V lost 7 bases to trimming and J lost 4 bases, with 16 bases between them. CDR3 length: 14 residues. The germline V gene has CDR1 LNHDA and CDR2 SQIVND (reference sequence). The CDR3 here is CASNPAQGVYGYTF. CDR3 sequence (DNA): TGTGCCAGTAATCCGGCCCAGGGTGTCTATGGCTACACCTTC.

This clone was picked up a small number of times. This chain connects TRBV19 to TRBJ2-2; TRBD2 might be the D (6 bases). CDR1 LNHDA and CDR2 SQIVND come from the germline V gene (reference sequence). The CDR3 spans 15 residues. V lost 3 bases to trimming and J lost 5 bases, with 13 bases between them. This chain's CDR3 is CASSIPGRLTGELFF. The DNA of the CDR3 is TGTGCCAGTAGTATCCCGGGGAGGCTGACCGGGGAGCTGTTTTTT. The entire variable domain, with the rest obtained from reference TRBV19 and TRBJ2-2, is as follows: DGGITQSPKYLFRKEGQNVTLSCEQNLNHDAMYWYRQDPGQGLRLIYYSQIVNDFQKGDIAEGYSVSREKKESFPLTVTSAQKNPTAFYLCASSIPGRLTGELFFGEGSRLTVL.

The chain has TRBV28 and TRBJ2-5; possible D gene TRBD1, 6 bases. V lost 8 bases and J lost 1, with 20 bases in between. CDR3 length: 16 amino acids. Germline CDR1 reads MDHEN; CDR2 reads SYDVKM. The CDR3 DNA is TGTGCCAGCGGGGGCTTGGAATTGGGCAGCCAAGAGACCCAGTACTTC. Translation: CASGGLELGSQETQYF.

Here the CDR3 DNA reads TGTGCCAGCCAGGGGGGCGCCTACGAGCAGTACTTC. Its protein is CASQGGAYEQYF. This chain links TRBV3-1 (or the pseudogene TRBV3-2) with TRBJ2-7; a possible D gene is TRBD1 (7 bases). V was clipped by 8 bases and J by 2 bases, with 10 bases between them. The V gene's germline CDR1 is LGHDT and CDR2 YNNKEL (reference sequence). The CDR3 loop spans 12 amino acids.

The J gene is TRBJ1-4, the V gene TRBV28, with D uncertain. Germline assignment: CDR1 MDHEN and CDR2 SYDVKM. CDR3 length: 16 residues. With 2 bases removed from V and 5 bases from J, the gap between germline ends came to 15 bases. In nucleotides, the CDR3 is TGTGCCAGCAGTTTAAGAACCGGGGAATTCAATGAAAAACTGTTTTTT. Translated: CASSLRTGEFNEKLFF. The full variable domain, completed using reference TRBV28 and TRBJ1-4, is DVKVTQSSRYLVKRTGEKVFLECVQDMDHENMFWYRQDPGLGLRLIYFSYDVKMKEKGDIPEGYSVSREKKERFSLILESASTNQTSMYLCASSLRTGEFNEKLFFGSGTQLSVL.

The chain joins TRBV4-1 to TRBJ2-2; 8 bases line up with TRBD2. The V and J ends lost 4 bases and 3 bases, in that order; junction bases with no gene match: 13. This CDR3 has 18 amino acids. The V gene's germline CDR1 is MGHRA and CDR2 YSYEKL. CDR3 nucleotides: TGCGCCAGCAGCCCCCAACGGGGGGCGGGGGGTCACACCGGGGAGCTGTTTTTT. This translates into CASSPQRGAGGHTGELFF.

The chain employs TRBV5-6 and TRBJ1-2; D uncertain. Trimming shortened V by 1 base and J by 0 bases, and 13 bases separated the two germline ends. The CDR3 contains 16 residues. CDR1 SGHDT and CDR2 YYEEEE come from the germline V gene. The CDR3 reads CASSLRAGASNYGYTF. The CDR3 bases are TGTGCCAGCAGCTTGCGCGCAGGCGCCTCTAACTATGGCTACACCTTC.

This clone was detected a few times. This chain links TRBV28 with TRBJ2-3; 13 nucleotides agree with TRBD2. CDR1 and CDR2 from the germline V gene are MDHEN and SYDVKM. This CDR3 comprises 15 residues. J was trimmed by 3 bases and V by 10 bases; bases with no gene match: 7. The CDR3 DNA is TGTGCCACCCGGGGACTAGCGGGGACAACAGATACGCAGTATTTT. As protein: CATRGLAGTTDTQYF.

Regarding this clone: Other DNA sequences from this sample encode an identical CDR3 as well. V gene TRBV3-1 (or the pseudogene TRBV3-2) combines with J gene TRBJ1-1, with D possibly matching TRBD1 (5 bases). Germline V gene lookup returns CDR1 LGHDT and CDR2 YNNKEL (reference sequence). This CDR3 region has 13 residues. Trimming pared 1 base from V and 5 bases from J, leaving 8 bases between. The CDR3 nucleotides are TGTGCCAGCAGCCAAGGGGGGAGGACTGAAGCTTTCTTT. It encodes CASSQGGRTEAFF.

This rearrangement joins TRBV4-1 to TRBJ2-1, with TRBD2 matching 10 bases. Germline CDR1 MGHRA, CDR2 YSYEKL. The CDR3 length is 16 residues. V lost 5 bases to trimming and J lost 8 bases; unmatched junction nucleotides: 12. CDR3: CASSYRAGGPRHEQFF. The CDR3, as DNA: TGCGCCAGCAGCTATCGAGCGGGGGGGCCTCGCCATGAGCAGTTCTTC.

This clone was recorded only once. The chain's CDR3 is CASSETGVTTAFF. The CDR3 bases are TGTGCCAGCAGCGAGACAGGGGTAACGACAGCTTTCTTT. The chain joins TRBV7-9 to TRBJ1-1; 8 bases line up with TRBD1. The CDR3 sequence is 13 residues long. Germline values: CDR1 SEHNR, CDR2 FQNEAQ (reference sequence). V lost 5 bases and J lost 10; bases outside the gene matches: 9.